Included here is one TCR beta chain sequence, with context. The antigen is unknown. The CDR3 has 15 residues. Germline CDR1 is MNHEY and CDR2 is SVGAGI. V shed 0 bases and J 8 bases; nucleotides not matched to a gene: 7. This entry is derived from a study of cytomegalovirus exposure and HLA in healthy donors. Overall study context: According to later analysis, the same platform produced the approximately 120 validation and over 600 first-cohort repertoires. Study findings and constraints: The study recorded 160 or so TCR beta chains that were cytomegalovirus-associated. Accounts indicate the classifier identified cytomegalovirus status with strong specificity and sensitivity.

TCRdb's copy holds only in-frame clones and misses some; the assay was immunoSEQ multiplex PCR. The data contain 50,000 to 65,000 clones, around 90% of them seen just once; the ten biggest clones take up roughly 8.4%. This clonotype was obtained from a woman under 30 in good health and CMV-seropositive. Sequencing used PBMCs. The chain is built from TRBV6-5 and TRBJ2-1, with 7 bases matching TRBD2. The CDR3 nucleotides are TGTGCCAGCAGTTACTCGCCGGGGGAGGGGCATGAGCAGTTCTTC. As protein: CASSYSPGEGHEQFF.